Detailed here is one T cell receptor (beta chain). The antigen is not known. Germline V gives CDR1 SGHTA, CDR2 FQGNSA. The CDR3 totals 15 residues. The trim removed 2 bases at V and 4 bases at J, leaving 4 bases unmatched. It was approximately 0.2 ug DNA, tens of thousands of T cell genomes, that sorted-subset replicate PCRs used. Method: immunoSEQ multiplex PCR; TCRdb's copy keeps in-frame clones and lacks some. Of roughly 720,000 clones in the sample, 90% were seen once. The entry originates in a study of shared clonotypes between healthy human individuals. At the level of the study: Two women and three men aged 18 to 49 served as donors.

Study-level results: Sequencing depth was expected to affect clonotype sharing among donors. Estimated richness values were generally larger in naive subsets than in memory subsets.

This rearrangement joins TRBV7-2 to TRBJ2-1, with TRBD2 matching 8 bases. Sequencing was carried out using memory CD8+ T cells from PBMCs. Described subset: CD45RO+ cells pooled with CCR7-negative TemRA cells. This clonotype was sampled from a man between 18 and 29 years old in good health. Some clones in this sample may be carry-over from other donors' samples. CDR3 sequence (DNA): TGTGCCAGCAGCTTAAGCGGGAGTGCGTACAATGAGCAGTTCTTC. Residues: CASSLSGSAYNEQFF.